The entry below gives a single T cell receptor beta chain sequence along with its context. Other DNA sequences in this sample translate to the same CDR3. Method: immunoSEQ multiplex PCR; TCRdb's copy keeps in-frame clones and lacks some. The repertoire includes about 350,000 clones, about 93% of them detected once, and more than 3% sits in the top ten. Germline CDR1 and CDR2: MNHEY and SMNVEV (reference sequence). The CDR3 is 16 amino acids. Trimming cost V 2 bases and J 4 bases, with 12 bases left between them. These data come from a study of blood T cell repertoires in COVID-19. The specimen was peripheral blood. The receptor comes from a woman in her late teens or twenties who had recovered from COVID-19. The V gene is TRBV27, the J gene TRBJ1-6; the D gene is possibly TRBD1 (5 bases). In DNA form, the CDR3 reads TGTGCCAGCAGTTTAATTATGGACACTTATAATTCACCCCTCCACTTT. It is translated as CASSLIMDTYNSPLHF.